Sequencing of this T cell receptor (beta chain) was carried out in a study of CD8+CD57+ T cells in acquired aplastic anemia. Across the study: On average, sorted CD4+ and CD8+ cells gave roughly 3 ug of DNA.

TCR beta VDJ combinations and CDR3 sequences were profiled from genomic DNA. One entry per CDR3 protein, called by TCRdb with MiXCR from the reads. The repertoire holds some 180,000 distinct CDR3 sequences, with 45% to 50% as singletons. The study's findings and limits: Simpson's diversity of CD8+ cells was not significantly different in patients compared with controls.

Points on this clonotype: The antigen remains unidentified.

The specimen was sorted CD4+, CD8+, or CD8+CD57+ T cells (not recorded which) from PBMCs. This clonotype was sampled from a human donor in good health.

CDR3: CASSSEGRRGETQYF. The CDR3 DNA sequence: TGCGCCAGCAGCTCGGAAGGGAGGAGAGGGGAGACCCAGTACTTC. The chain joins TRBV5-1 to TRBJ2-5; TRBD2 is a possible D gene (6 bases). The CDR3 consists of 15 residues. The germline CDR1 and CDR2 sequences are SGHRS and YFSETQ. V was shortened by 3 bases and J by 5 bases, with 17 bases between the two germline ends.